The clone carrying this T cell receptor beta chain has only one observation. This entry comes from a study of Ad26.COV2.S vaccination and SARS-CoV-2 variants. Data came from immunoSEQ multiplex PCR; TCRdb stores just in-frame clones and leaves some out. The profile shows roughly 250,000 clones, about 83% of them singletons. The treatment denotes: 15 to 20 received Ad26.COV2.S at low or high dose, single or two shots; 5 received placebo; per-sample allocation not given. Sampling was performed 63 days after the first vaccine or placebo injection. Losses at the gene ends were 0 bases for V and 3 bases for J; bases not matched to a gene: 10. The CDR3 has 18 amino acids.

This clonotype originated in a person aged 18 to 65 who received the Ad26.COV2.S COVID-19 vaccine or a placebo. The sample was peripheral blood, taken in a trial of Ad26.COV2.S vaccine versus placebo. V is TRBV23-1 and J is TRBJ2-3, with 9 bases fitting TRBD2. TRBV23-1 is recorded as an ORF, its role being uncertain. This CDR3 is CASSQSGAGLARTDTQYF. The CDR3 DNA sequence: TGCGCCAGCAGTCAATCGGGGGCCGGACTAGCGAGAACAGATACGCAGTATTTT.